The T cell receptor (beta chain) under discussion was sequenced for a study of T cell responses to AZD1222 COVID-19 vaccine. Study-wide findings and caveats: Every sample of the repertoires postdated the peak T cell response. White British ancestry dominated among donors, who included more females, and clonal diversity was possibly underestimated.

About this clone: As yet, its antigen is unknown.

Data came from immunoSEQ multiplex PCR; TCRdb stores just in-frame clones and leaves some out. The sample has about 190,000 clones, around 89% seen once. Sequenced here: peripheral blood, sampled on day 0 of AZD1222 vaccination. This sequence originates from an adult in good health.

The DNA of the CDR3 is TGTGCCAGCAGTGAGGGAGAAGGGGAGTCCTACGAGCAGTACGTC. Translating gives CASSEGEGESYEQYV. The genes are TRBV6-1 and TRBJ2-7; D might be TRBD1 or TRBD2, each matching 5 bases. Germline loops: CDR1 MNHNS, CDR2 SASEGT. This CDR3 region has 15 residues. Trimming took 3 bases from V and 1 from J, leaving 13 bases between them.